The TCR beta chain described here comes from a study of blood T cell repertoires in COVID-19. Original analysis: From reference gene primer amplification, estimates of nucleated cell counts were derived. Data came from immunoSEQ multiplex PCR; TCRdb stores just in-frame clones and leaves some out. V and J calls and clone size come straight from that table; D and trimming were deduced from the DNA. Here the sample spans roughly 100,000 clones, about 85% being singletons. The TCR was taken from a middle-aged man with active COVID-19. The sequenced sample was peripheral blood.

CDR3 bases: TGTGCCAGCAGCTTATTGTTTGGGGGGAGGGGAGGGGACGAGCAGTACTTC. Its translation: CASSLLFGGRGGDEQYF. The rearrangement uses TRBV7-8 and TRBJ2-7; 7 bases fit TRBD2. The V segment lost 2 bases and the J segment 5 bases; nucleotides outside the gene matches: 15. The CDR3 has 17 amino acids. The germline V gene has CDR1 SGHVS and CDR2 FQNEAQ.